This TCR beta chain was profiled in a study of CD8 T cells in Susac syndrome. With random hexamers, roughly 0.5 to 1 ug RNA was reverse transcribed. The authors amplified TCR beta CDR3 across 54 Vbeta and 13 Jbeta using immunoSEQ multiplex PCR. Each CDR3 protein gets one entry after TCRdb re-called the immunoSEQ multiplex PCR reads with MiXCR. Found here are about 300,000 distinct CDR3 sequences, about 91% of them singletons; the top ten hold approximately 0.18%. Sequencing of TCR beta was carried out in blood CD8+ and CD4+ T cells. Germline values: CDR1 SNHLY, CDR2 FYNNEI. CDR3 length: 12 amino acids. Trimming removed 10 bases from V and 7 bases from J; junction bases left unmatched: 8.

The chain uses TRBV2 and TRBJ1-2; 8 bases fit TRBD1. The sequenced sample consisted of CD8+ T cells from PBMCs. This sequence originates from a human donor with multiple sclerosis. CDR3 amino acids: CATGQGEAGYTF. DNA for the CDR3: TGTGCCACCGGACAGGGAGAGGCTGGCTACACCTTC.